The rows below give T cell receptor beta chains drawn from one sample of a study of T-cell memory formation after mild COVID-19. TCRdb re-called the 5' RACE reads through MiXCR, storing one row per CDR3 protein. The sample records about 210,000 distinct CDR3 sequences, under 12% being singletons. Sample: PBMCs or a T cell subset sorted from them (not recorded which). Receptor source: a man in his late teens or twenties who had mild COVID-19 (a few samples of this study predate the infection). Cell type and time point are not known. CDR3s include the opening cysteine and the closing phenylalanine or tryptophan. The D gene is left open where the match is weak. Some rows have no size entry. The others give once, few or many, or a class for an expanded clone.

v_call	clone_size	d_call	j_call	cdr3_aa	cdr3_nt
TRBV7-9	.	.	TRBJ1-1	CASSTPFEAFF	TGTGCCAGCAGCACACCCTTCGAAGCTTTCTTT
TRBV12-3/TRBV12-4	.	TRBD2	TRBJ2-3	CASISGGSTDTQYF	TGTGCCAGCATCAGCGGGGGGAGCACAGATACGCAGTATTTT
TRBV4-3	.	TRBD1	TRBJ1-3	CASSLSTGVSGNTIYF	TGCGCCAGCAGCCTCTCAACAGGGGTCTCGGGAAACACCATATATTTT
TRBV4-3	.	.	TRBJ1-2	CASSQEWGAGSHGYTF	TGCGCCAGCAGCCAAGAATGGGGAGCAGGATCGCATGGCTACACCTTC
TRBV5-1	.	TRBD1	TRBJ2-3	CASKGDRGSTDTQYF	TGCGCCAGCAAGGGGGACAGGGGTAGCACAGATACGCAGTATTTT
TRBV29-1	few	.	TRBJ1-5	CSVRDGPQQPQHF	TGCAGCGTTCGGGACGGCCCCCAACAGCCCCAGCATTTT
TRBV20-1	many	TRBD2	TRBJ2-5	CSAAGTTDQYF	TGCAGTGCTGCCGGGACTACAGACCAGTACTTC
TRBV4-2	.	TRBD2	TRBJ2-5	CASSQGGASGVQETQYF	TGTGCCAGCAGCCAAGGGGGGGCTAGCGGGGTCCAAGAGACCCAGTACTTC
TRBV2	many	.	TRBJ2-2	CARPRGGTGELFF	TGTGCCAGACCAAGGGGAGGAACCGGGGAGCTGTTTTTT
TRBV12-3/TRBV12-4	few	TRBD1	TRBJ1-1	CASSLGTGDEAFF	TGTGCCAGCAGTTTAGGGACAGGGGATGAAGCTTTCTTT
TRBV7-9	.	.	TRBJ1-5	CASSSEGGQPQHF	TGTGCCAGCAGCTCGGAGGGGGGTCAGCCCCAGCATTTT
TRBV7-2	few	TRBD1	TRBJ1-1	CASSLRDRSTEAFF	TGTGCCAGCAGCTTAAGGGACAGGAGCACTGAAGCTTTCTTT
TRBV5-1	.	.	TRBJ2-7	CASSPEGQGTEYF	TGCGCCAGCAGCCCCGAGGGCCAGGGCACGGAGTACTTC
TRBV7-2	.	.	TRBJ1-5	CASSLVGGPNYQPQHF	TGTGCCAGCAGCTTAGTCGGTGGACCTAACTATCAGCCCCAGCATTTT
TRBV20-1	.	.	TRBJ1-1	CSARRPTDTEAFF	TGCAGTGCTCGTAGACCGACTGACACTGAAGCTTTCTTT
TRBV7-8	few	.	TRBJ2-3	CASSTWGRGTDTQYF	TGTGCCAGCAGCACATGGGGAAGGGGGACAGATACGCAGTATTTT
TRBV5-1	few	.	TRBJ2-3	CASSSGGLGTDTQYF	TGCGCCAGCAGCTCGGGCGGCCTAGGCACAGATACGCAGTATTTT
TRBV19	many	.	TRBJ1-5	CASSMSRAQPQHF	TGTGCCAGTAGTATGAGCAGGGCTCAGCCCCAGCATTTT
TRBV9	many	TRBD2	TRBJ2-5	CASSYAGGRETQYF	TGTGCCAGCAGTTACGCGGGGGGCCGGGAGACCCAGTACTTC
TRBV7-2	.	.	TRBJ1-1	CASSLVGYGNTEAFF	TGTGCCAGCAGCTTAGTCGGGTACGGGAACACTGAAGCTTTCTTT
TRBV7-3	few	TRBD2	TRBJ2-3	CASSLYPHTTAGGGTQYF	TGTGCCAGCAGCTTATATCCCCACACTACTGCGGGGGGGGGTACGCAGTATTTT
TRBV2	few	TRBD1	TRBJ2-5	CASTKDRGETQYF	TGTGCCAGCACCAAGGACAGGGGAGAGACCCAGTACTTC
TRBV12-3/TRBV12-4	.	TRBD1	TRBJ1-1	CASSWVHRGRDEAFF	TGTGCCAGCAGTTGGGTCCACAGGGGGCGTGATGAAGCTTTCTTT
TRBV3-1	few	.	TRBJ2-3	CASSQGDWTAEASDTQYF	TGTGCCAGCAGCCAAGGGGATTGGACGGCCGAAGCAAGCGATACGCAGTATTTT
TRBV18	.	.	TRBJ1-1	CASSPDRETEAFF	TGTGCCAGCTCACCGGACCGGGAGACTGAAGCTTTCTTT
TRBV7-2	.	.	TRBJ1-1	CASSLVSSGALEAFF	TGTGCCAGCAGCTTAGTATCGAGCGGAGCATTAGAAGCTTTCTTT
TRBV30	.	.	TRBJ2-5	CAWTQIAGETQYF	TGTGCCTGGACTCAAATCGCCGGAGAGACCCAGTACTTC
TRBV2	.	.	TRBJ1-6	CASRIGSYNSPLHF	TGTGCCAGTCGCATAGGCTCCTATAATTCACCCCTCCACTTT
TRBV21-1	.	.	TRBJ2-2	CASSKARARTGELFF	TGTGCCAGCAGCAAAGCCAGGGCCCGAACCGGGGAGCTGTTTTTT
TRBV4-1	.	TRBD1	TRBJ2-3	CASSQDRARQGRFAQYF	TGCGCCAGCAGCCAAGATAGGGCCCGACAGGGCCGATTTGCGCAGTATTTT
TRBV3-1	.	.	TRBJ2-1	CASSRTESYNEQFF	TGTGCCAGCAGCCGGACAGAATCCTACAATGAGCAGTTCTTC
TRBV7-2	many	TRBD2	TRBJ2-3	CASSPGGNTDTQYF	TGTGCCAGCAGCCCCGGGGGGAACACAGATACGCAGTATTTT
TRBV7-2	.	.	TRBJ1-6	CASSHRMGGWNSPLHF	TGTGCCAGCAGCCATAGAATGGGGGGTTGGAATTCACCCCTCCACTTT
TRBV28	.	TRBD2	TRBJ2-3	CASRQGLAGSTDTQYF	TGTGCCAGCAGGCAAGGTCTAGCGGGGAGCACAGATACGCAGTATTTT
TRBV5-1	few	.	TRBJ2-4	CASSLLSGVENIQYF	TGCGCCAGCAGCTTGTTGTCAGGGGTGGAAAACATTCAGTACTTC
TRBV20-1	few	.	TRBJ2-1	CSAPDRSGNNEQFF	TGCAGTGCCCCAGATCGCAGCGGTAACAATGAGCAGTTCTTC